The 10 T cell receptor beta chains reported below all come from one sample, sequenced in a study of blood T cell repertoires in COVID-19. Produced via immunoSEQ multiplex PCR; TCRdb's table is partial and in-frame only. The sample lists 200,000 or so clones, 82% occurring once. Source material: peripheral blood. These receptors were obtained from a human donor with acute or convalescent COVID-19. The donor label of this sample is uncertain.

V is TRBV6-5 and J is TRBJ2-5, with 9 bases lining up with TRBD2. Germline V gives CDR1 MNHEY, CDR2 SVGAGI. V gave up 2 bases and J gave up 5 bases; unmatched junction bases: 6. CDR3 length: 15 amino acids. CDR3 in DNA: TGTGCCAGCAGTTACGTAGCGGGAGTGGCCGAGACCCAGTACTTC. Translating gives CASSYVAGVAETQYF.

The rearrangement joins TRBV18 to TRBJ2-1; the match to TRBD2 covers 11 bases. This CDR3 comprises 13 residues. V trimming: 4 bases; J trimming: 10 bases; junction bases outside the gene matches: 3. Germline values: CDR1 KGHSH, CDR2 LQKENI. The CDR3 reads CASSRGLAEEQFF. The CDR3 DNA reads as TGTGCCAGCTCACGGGGACTAGCGGAAGAGCAGTTCTTC.

This sequence joins TRBV6-5 and TRBJ1-5; TRBD1 matches 11 bases. Germline lookup yields CDR1 MNHEY and CDR2 SVGAGI. This CDR3 region has 15 residues. The trim removed 5 bases at V and 5 bases at J, leaving 5 bases unmatched. CDR3 DNA sequence: TGTGCCAGCAGTCCGGGGACAGGGGGATATCAGCCCCAGCATTTT. The encoded protein is CASSPGTGGYQPQHF.

In this sample, this clone turned up once. At the DNA level, this CDR3 is encoded by other sequences in the same sample as well. The CDR3 loop is CASSLGQLQETQYF. CDR3 DNA sequence: TGTGCCAGCAGCCTGGGACAGCTCCAAGAGACCCAGTACTTC. The chain joins TRBV11-1 to TRBJ2-5, with 7 bases fitting TRBD1. The V gene end was trimmed by 5 bases and the J gene end by 1 base; junction bases not matched to a gene: 4. Germline V lookup: CDR1 SGHAT, CDR2 FQDESV (reference sequence). CDR3 length equals 14 residues.

With regard to this clone: Other DNA sequences in this sample translate to the same CDR3. V and J are TRBV7-2 and TRBJ1-4; D call uncertain. The CDR3 is made up of 14 amino acids. V was trimmed by 5 bases and J by 0 bases, leaving 7 bases between them. The germline CDR1 and CDR2 sequences are SGHTA and FQGNSA. The CDR3 DNA reads TGTGCCAGCAGCCCCCGGGCAACTAATGAAAAACTGTTTTTT. It encodes CASSPRATNEKLFF.

V and J are TRBV7-3 and TRBJ2-1; weak D call: TRBD2 (5 bases). The CDR3 totals 14 residues. Trimming removed 2 bases from V and 7 bases from J, with 12 bases in between. CDR1 is SGHTA, CDR2 FQGTGA, per germline. The CDR3 sequence: CASSLGSSRNEQFF. Here the CDR3 DNA reads TGTGCCAGCAGCTTAGGGAGCTCTCGGAATGAGCAGTTCTTC.

The chain links TRBV7-2 to TRBJ1-5; no definite D call. The germline V and J ends were trimmed by 8 bases and 7 bases, with 18 bases remaining between them. The CDR3 runs 14 residues. CDR1 SGHTA and CDR2 FQGNSA come from the germline V gene. CDR3 region: CASGFPGIGQPQHF. CDR3 DNA sequence: TGTGCCAGCGGATTTCCGGGGATTGGACAGCCCCAGCATTTT.

V gene TRBV19 combines with J gene TRBJ2-7, with D possibly matching TRBD1 (6 bases). Germline CDR1 reads LNHDA; CDR2 reads SQIVND (reference sequence). V was cut by 6 bases and J by 3 bases, with 15 bases left in between. The CDR3 spans 14 residues. Here the CDR3 reads CASRVDRTRYEQYF. CDR3 coding DNA: TGTGCCAGTAGGGTCGACAGGACTCGCTACGAGCAGTACTTC.

The J gene is TRBJ2-5, the V gene TRBV10-3; 16 bases fit TRBD2. CDR3 length equals 16 residues. The V gene end was trimmed by 5 bases and the J gene end by 6 bases; junction bases not matched to a gene: 6. The germline V gene has CDR1 ENHRY and CDR2 SYGVKD. CDR3 sequence reads: CAISQGLAGGPKTQYF. Here the CDR3 DNA reads TGTGCCATCAGTCAGGGACTAGCGGGAGGGCCAAAGACCCAGTACTTC.

The chain combines TRBV5-3 with TRBJ2-5; D is ambiguous. TRBV5-3 is an ORF, and what it does is uncertain. The CDR3 consists of 11 residues. Deletions cut 1 base from V and 5 bases from J, with 3 bases between. DNA for the CDR3: TGTGCCAGAAGCTTGAGCGAGACCCAGTACTTC. Translation gives CARSLSETQYF.